This TCR beta chain appears in the sequencing data of a study of T cell changes during pregnancy in multiple sclerosis. Assay used: immunoSEQ multiplex PCR; TCRdb lists only in-frame clones, some missing. The table has more than 90,000 clones, under 95% seen once. CDR3 size: 15 residues. This material consisted of peripheral blood, taken in the first trimester of pregnancy. V is TRBV12-2 and J is TRBJ2-3; TRBD2 was called by the table and not checked on the DNA. TRBV12-2 is a documented pseudogene. The source is a female donor with multiple sclerosis, enrolled in a pregnancy study. The CDR3 DNA is TGTGCAAGTCGCTCGAAGCGGGAGTCTAAAGATACGCAGTATTTT. Translated: CASRSKRESKDTQYF.